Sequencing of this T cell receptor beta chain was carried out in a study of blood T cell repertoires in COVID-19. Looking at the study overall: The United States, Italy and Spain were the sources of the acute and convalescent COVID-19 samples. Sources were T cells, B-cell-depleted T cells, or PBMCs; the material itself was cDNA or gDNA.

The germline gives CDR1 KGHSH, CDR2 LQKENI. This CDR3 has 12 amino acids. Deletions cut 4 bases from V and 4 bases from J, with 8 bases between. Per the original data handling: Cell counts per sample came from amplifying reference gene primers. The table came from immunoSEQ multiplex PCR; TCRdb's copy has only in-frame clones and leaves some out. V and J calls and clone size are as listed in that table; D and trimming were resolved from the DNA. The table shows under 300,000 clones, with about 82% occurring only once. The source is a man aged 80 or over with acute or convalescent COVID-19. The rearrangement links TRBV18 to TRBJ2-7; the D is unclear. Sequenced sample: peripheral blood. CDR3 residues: CASSRSPYEQYF. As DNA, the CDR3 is TGTGCCAGCTCACGGAGCCCTTACGAGCAGTACTTC. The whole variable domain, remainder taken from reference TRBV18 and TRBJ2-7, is NAGVMQNPRHLVRRRGQEARLRCSPMKGHSHVYWYRQLPEEGLKFMVYLQKENIIDESGMPKERFSAEFPKEGPSILRIQQVVRGDSAAYFCASSRSPYEQYFGPGTRLTVT.